This TCR beta chain was sequenced during a study of blood T cell repertoires in COVID-19. The wider study: Samples came from the United States, Italy and Spain, spanning acute and convalescent COVID-19. T cells, B-cell-depleted T cells, or PBMCs provided the cDNA or gDNA that served as material.

This clone was seen a single time. The CDR3 consists of 15 residues. The germline V and J ends were trimmed by 5 bases and 2 bases, with 15 bases remaining between them. Germline values: CDR1 MDHEN, CDR2 SYDVKM. In the source study's methods: By means of reference gene primer amplification, nucleated cell counts were estimated. Sequencing was performed with immunoSEQ multiplex PCR; in TCRdb, only in-frame clones are kept and a portion is missing. V, J and clone size derive from that table, while D and trimming were established from the DNA sequence. The sample lists around 150,000 clones; approximately 82% were seen once.

This chain joins TRBV28 and TRBJ1-2, with D tentatively TRBD1 (6 bases). The sample was peripheral blood. The source of this sequence is a woman aged 40 to 49 with COVID-19, enrolled during active disease. The DNA for the CDR3 is TGTGCCAGCAGTGAATCCAGGGGATTAAACTATGGCTACACCTTC. This translates into CASSESRGLNYGYTF.